The 27 T cell receptor beta chains below all came from one sample that was sequenced in a study of cytomegalovirus exposure and HLA in healthy donors. 60 Vbeta and 13 Jbeta primers were used in PCR. Using immunoSEQ multiplex PCR, the repertoire was profiled, and TCRdb retains in-frame clones only, with some absent. The data show under 200,000 clones, about nine tenths seen once. What was sequenced was PBMCs. Receptors originate from a boy aged 2 to 9 in good health and CMV-seronegative.

The V gene is TRBV27, the J gene TRBJ2-7, with D maybe TRBD2 (6 bases). The CDR3 length is 15 residues. The V and J ends lost 0 bases and 1 base respectively, with 10 bases between them. In germline, CDR1 is MNHEY, CDR2 SMNVEV (reference sequence). The CDR3 coding sequence is TGTGCCAGCAGTTTATCCGGGACTGGATCCTACGAGCAGTACTTC. Protein: CASSLSGTGSYEQYF.

The CDR3: CASSVRLAGGGETQYF. CDR3 in DNA: TGTGCCAGCAGCGTACGGCTAGCGGGGGGGGGAGAGACCCAGTACTTC. The chain employs TRBV9 and TRBJ2-5; 12 nucleotides align to TRBD2. Germline CDR1 reads SGDLS; CDR2 reads YYNGEE. Trimming at V came to 1 base and at J to 4 bases, leaving 5 bases not matched to a gene. This CDR3 has 16 amino acids.

The rearrangement uses TRBV30 and TRBJ1-2, with D perhaps TRBD1 (5 bases). V was clipped by 0 bases and J by 4 bases, with 6 bases between them. Germline CDR1 and CDR2: GTSNPN and SVGIG (reference sequence). There are 12 residues in the CDR3. The CDR3 spells CAWSVRGYGYTF. DNA for the CDR3: TGTGCCTGGAGTGTTAGGGGCTATGGCTACACCTTC.

V gene TRBV27 combines with J gene TRBJ2-6; tentative D call: TRBD2 (6 bases). The length of the CDR3 is 15 residues. With 5 bases removed from V and 2 bases from J, the gap between germline ends came to 10 bases. The germline gives CDR1 MNHEY, CDR2 SMNVEV (reference sequence). CDR3 protein: CASSPTGAGANVLTF. CDR3 nucleotides: TGTGCCAGCAGTCCTACGGGGGCTGGGGCCAACGTCCTGACTTTC.

Of note for this clone: The identical CDR3 is also encoded by other nucleotide sequences in the sample. The CDR3 coding sequence is TGTGCCAGCAGCTTATTCTCTGGGGGGATTGAGTTCTTC. Its protein product is CASSLFSGGIEFF. The chain has TRBV7-3 and TRBJ2-1, with D possibly TRBD2 on 6 matching bases. Germline values: CDR1 SGHTA, CDR2 FQGTGA. Deletions cut 2 bases from V and 14 bases from J, with 16 bases between. The CDR3 sequence is 13 residues long.

The rearrangement uses TRBV19 and TRBJ2-7; 9 bases match TRBD1. This CDR3 contains 13 residues. Germline V gene lookup returns CDR1 LNHDA and CDR2 SQIVND (reference sequence). V lost 5 bases to trimming and J lost 4 bases; unmatched junction nucleotides: 3. The DNA of the CDR3 is TGTGCCAGTAGTGTGACAGGGGGTTACGAGCAGTACTTC. Amino acids: CASSVTGGYEQYF.

The chain employs TRBV27 and TRBJ2-7, with D possibly TRBD1 on 6 matching bases. With 6 bases removed from V and 0 bases from J, the gap between germline ends came to 12 bases. Germline CDR1 reads MNHEY; CDR2 reads SMNVEV (reference sequence). This CDR3 region has 14 residues. In DNA form, the CDR3 reads TGTGCCAGCAGAACAGGGTCATACTCCTACGAGCAGTACTTC. Translating gives CASRTGSYSYEQYF.

The chain employs TRBV2 and TRBJ2-7, with 9 bases aligning to TRBD1. This CDR3 spans 14 amino acids. CDR1 and CDR2 (germline): SNHLY, FYNNEI. Trimming took 8 bases from V and 3 from J; bases not matched to a gene: 8. The CDR3 protein is CASYDRGGNYEQYF. The CDR3 region has the DNA TGTGCCAGCTACGACAGGGGGGGAAACTACGAGCAGTACTTC.

The chain is built from TRBV30 and TRBJ1-1; TRBD1 aligns across 8 bases. V was pared by 1 base and J by 3 bases, with 10 bases of the junction left unmatched. The CDR3 spans 16 residues. Germline CDR1 and CDR2: GTSNPN and SVGIG (reference sequence). The CDR3 DNA follows: TGTGCCTGGAGTGCCCGGGACAGGAGGGCGCACACTGAAGCTTTCTTT. Translated, it gives CAWSARDRRAHTEAFF.

The rearrangement links TRBV5-1 to TRBJ2-5; perhaps TRBD2 as D (5 bases). The end of the DNA is better explained by TRBJ2-7, so the J call may be wrong. The CDR3 is 13 residues long. From germline, CDR1 is SGHRS and CDR2 YFSETQ. The CDR3 bases are TGCGCCAGCAGTCCGGACTCCTCCTACGAGCAGTACTTC. Translation gives CASSPDSSYEQYF.

The genes are TRBV7-2 and TRBJ2-1; D ambiguous. V was shortened by 1 base and J by 2 bases, with 9 bases between the two germline ends. This CDR3 has 15 residues. Germline lookup yields CDR1 SGHTA and CDR2 FQGNSA. The CDR3 DNA is TGTGCCAGCAGCTTAGTGACTTCCCCCTACAATGAGCAGTTCTTC. Translating it yields CASSLVTSPYNEQFF.

The chain has TRBV7-3 and TRBJ2-1, with TRBD2 identical over 12 bases. The CDR3 has 16 residues. Germline V lookup: CDR1 SGHTA, CDR2 FQGTGA. V shed 3 bases and J 7 bases; nucleotides not matched to a gene: 7. The CDR3 region is CASSFHGTSGSNEQFF. CDR3 in DNA: TGTGCCAGCAGCTTTCACGGGACTAGCGGGTCAAATGAGCAGTTCTTC.

V is TRBV27 and J is TRBJ2-7; 8 bases map to TRBD1. CDR3 length equals 18 residues. Unmatched junction bases numbered 19, after V lost 6 bases and J lost 3 bases. Germline V gene sequence: CDR1 MNHEY, CDR2 SMNVEV (reference sequence). This CDR3 is CASRTRGVTGQGLYEQYF. In DNA form, the CDR3 reads TGTGCCAGCAGAACAAGGGGGGTTACAGGACAGGGACTCTACGAGCAGTACTTC.

This clone was seen only a few times. The chain joins TRBV2 to TRBJ1-4; TRBD1 might be the D (6 bases). Germline CDR1 is SNHLY and CDR2 is FYNNEI. V gave up 3 bases and J gave up 3 bases, with 11 bases separating them. This CDR3 has 15 amino acids. CDR3 sequence (DNA): TGTGCCAGCAGTGAGAGGGGGACATCTAATGAAAAACTGTTTTTT. Protein: CASSERGTSNEKLFF.

This clone was found a few times. This rearrangement joins TRBV29-1 to TRBJ2-3, with unresolved D. The CDR3 is made up of 14 amino acids. Germline CDR1 SQVTM, CDR2 ANQGSEA. Trimming left V 4 bases short and J 6 bases short, with 17 bases between. The CDR3 bases are TGCAGCGTTGCAAGGCTGGCAGCACAGGATACGCAGTATTTT. Translated: CSVARLAAQDTQYF.

The chain employs TRBV6-1 and TRBJ1-5, with D maybe TRBD1 (6 bases). CDR3 length equals 14 residues. V was shortened by 7 bases and J by 7 bases, with 17 bases between the two germline ends. CDR1 and CDR2 from the germline V gene are MNHNS and SASEGT. Written as DNA, the CDR3 is TGTGCCAGCACTAGAGGGGGTACCGAGCAGCCCCAGCATTTT. Translation: CASTRGGTEQPQHF.

CDR3 nucleotides: TGTGCCAGCAGTCTGGGGGGGGTATACTCTGGAAACACCATATATTTT. It specifies CASSLGGVYSGNTIYF. This chain joins TRBV28 and TRBJ1-3; the D gene is possibly TRBD1 (5 bases). Germline CDR1 is MDHEN and CDR2 is SYDVKM. V lost 5 bases and J lost 0, with 14 bases in between. The CDR3 covers 16 residues.

The chain recombines TRBV2 with TRBJ1-2; perhaps TRBD1 as D (6 bases). The CDR3 covers 14 residues. V lost 3 bases to trimming and J lost 6 bases, with 14 bases between them. Germline CDR1 is SNHLY and CDR2 is FYNNEI. CDR3 region: CASSDKRGGNGYTF. The CDR3 DNA reads as TGTGCCAGCAGTGATAAGAGGGGGGGAAATGGCTACACCTTC.

The table lists this clone with a few counts. The chain couples TRBV2 to TRBJ1-4; D unclear. The CDR3 is 11 amino acids. V lost 9 bases and J lost 8, with 10 bases in between. CDR1 SNHLY and CDR2 FYNNEI come from the germline V gene. The DNA for the CDR3 is TGTGCCAGTACTTACTCAGAAAAACTGTTTTTT. Its translation is CASTYSEKLFF.

The rearrangement uses TRBV29-1 and TRBJ2-1; 7 nucleotides agree with TRBD2. This CDR3 contains 15 residues. Germline V CDR1 and CDR2: SQVTM, ANQGSEA. V lost 7 bases to trimming and J lost 1 base; unmatched junction nucleotides: 10. CDR3 loop: CSAKTGGGSYNEQFF. CDR3 in DNA: TGCAGCGCCAAAACTGGGGGGGGGTCCTACAATGAGCAGTTCTTC.

This clone occurred a few times. J is TRBJ1-6 and V is TRBV6-5; no firm D call. V was shortened by 2 bases and J by 7 bases, with 6 bases between the two germline ends. CDR3 length: 13 residues. Germline V lookup: CDR1 MNHEY, CDR2 SVGAGI. CDR3 loop: CASSYPGNSPLHF. As DNA, the CDR3 is TGTGCCAGCAGTTACCCAGGAAATTCACCCCTCCACTTT.

As regards this clone: This same CDR3 is encoded by further DNA sequences in the sample. The chain couples TRBV19 to TRBJ2-7; D call uncertain. Germline V gene data show CDR1 as LNHDA and CDR2 as SQIVND (reference sequence). The CDR3 length is 13 residues. The V gene lost 3 bases and the J gene lost 0 bases, with 6 bases spanning the gap. In DNA form, the CDR3 reads TGTGCCAGTAGTATTTCCCTCTCCTACGAGCAGTACTTC. Its protein is CASSISLSYEQYF.

The V gene is TRBV6-6, the J gene TRBJ2-1, with TRBD2 identical over 10 bases. Germline CDR1 reads MNHNY; CDR2 reads SVGAGI (reference sequence). This CDR3 contains 16 residues. V was pared by 4 bases and J by 3 bases, with 6 bases of the junction left unmatched. CDR3 bases: TGTGCCAGCAGTTTTAGCGGGGGGACCCTCTACAATGAGCAGTTCTTC. Protein sequence: CASSFSGGTLYNEQFF.

The rearrangement joins TRBV5-6 to TRBJ2-7, with TRBD2 matching 10 bases. Germline CDR1 SGHDT, CDR2 YYEEEE. V gave up 4 bases and J gave up 3 bases; unmatched junction bases: 10. This CDR3 has 16 residues. CDR3 in DNA: TGTGCCAGCAGCGCCCGACTAGCGGGCCCCCTCTACGAGCAGTACTTC. Its protein is CASSARLAGPLYEQYF.

This chain joins TRBV4-1 and TRBJ2-3, with D possibly matching TRBD1 (5 bases). Trimming removed 0 bases from V and 5 bases from J, with 6 bases in between. Germline values: CDR1 MGHRA, CDR2 YSYEKL. The CDR3 totals 13 residues. The DNA of the CDR3 is TGCGCCAGCAGCCAAGATGACAGAGATACGCAGTATTTT. Its translation: CASSQDDRDTQYF.

The CDR3 is CASSLSSGVPYEQYF. DNA of the CDR3: TGCGCCAGCAGCTTGTCTAGCGGGGTTCCCTACGAGCAGTACTTC. The gene calls are TRBV5-1 and TRBJ2-7, with TRBD2 matching 9 bases. Germline V gene sequence: CDR1 SGHRS, CDR2 YFSETQ. The CDR3 has 15 residues. V lost 1 base, J lost 2 bases, and 4 bases stayed unmatched.

V usage is TRBV28 and J usage is TRBJ2-7; the match to TRBD2 covers 14 bases. Losses at the gene ends were 8 bases for V and 8 bases for J; bases not matched to a gene: 2. The CDR3 covers 12 residues. Looked up from germline, CDR1 is MDHEN and CDR2 is SYDVKM. The CDR3, as DNA: TGTGCCAGCGGGACTAGCGGGAGTAAGCAGTACTTC. Translation gives CASGTSGSKQYF.